The rows below give T cell receptor beta chains drawn from one sample of a study of control samples from healthy donors and cancer patients. Assay used: immunoSEQ multiplex PCR; TCRdb lists only in-frame clones, some missing. The sample consists of 90,000 to 150,000 clones, about nine tenths of them appearing once. Sequenced material: blood. The receptor source for this set is a man aged 35 to 55 in good health. Both conserved end residues are part of each CDR3. The D gene is left open where the match is weak. For some rows the clone size is stated as once, few or many, or as a class when expanded; others skip it.

clone size	CDR3 length	V gene	J gene	D gene	CDR3 DNA	CDR3 protein
NA	14	TRBV7-8	TRBJ2-3	NA	TGTGCCAGCAGCTTAGTAACCAGCACAGATACGCAGTATTTT	CASSLVTSTDTQYF
NA	17	TRBV18	TRBJ2-7	TRBD2	TGTGCCAGCTCACCGGGACGGCGACTAGCGGGGGGCTACGAGCAGTACTTC	CASSPGRRLAGGYEQYF
NA	15	TRBV18	TRBJ1-5	TRBD1	TGTGCCAGCTCACCGGGGACAGGGTTAGATCAGCCCCAGCATTTT	CASSPGTGLDQPQHF
NA	13	TRBV6-2/TRBV6-3	TRBJ2-4	NA	TGTGCCAGCAGTTACTCGGCCAAAAACATTCAGTACTTC	CASSYSAKNIQYF
NA	10	TRBV20-1	TRBJ2-7	NA	TGCAGTGCTAAGGGGGGGGAGCAGTACTTC	CSAKGGEQYF
NA	14	TRBV6-1	TRBJ2-3	NA	TGTGCCAGCAGTGAATACGGGCGCACAGATACGCAGTATTTT	CASSEYGRTDTQYF
NA	12	TRBV28	TRBJ1-2	NA	TGTGTTAGTTCAACGGGTAACTATGGCTACACCTTC	CVSSTGNYGYTF
NA	13	TRBV5-4	TRBJ1-2	TRBD1	TGTGCCAGCAGGATACAGGGGGCGGATGGCTACACCTTC	CASRIQGADGYTF
NA	13	TRBV19	TRBJ1-1	NA	TGTGCCAGTAGTATGGACTGGAACACTGAAGCTTTCTTT	CASSMDWNTEAFF
NA	13	TRBV6-4	TRBJ2-2	NA	TGTGCCAGCAGAGTTGACAAAGGCGGGGAGCTGTTTTTT	CASRVDKGGELFF
once	14	TRBV29-1	TRBJ1-1	TRBD1	TGCAGCGTTGGGGGGCGGGACAGAAGATTTGAGACTTTCTTT	CSVGGRDRRFETFF
NA	14	TRBV7-9	TRBJ1-2	NA	TGTGCCAGCAGCTTCGGGACACCAGCCTATGGCTACACCTTC	CASSFGTPAYGYTF
NA	14	TRBV24-1	TRBJ1-2	NA	TGTGCCACCAGTGATTTGCTACAGTCCTATGGCTACACCTTC	CATSDLLQSYGYTF
NA	18	TRBV6-1	TRBJ2-2	TRBD2	TGTGCCAGCAGTGCCCGGACTAGCGGGGGGTCGAACACCGGGGAGCTGTTTTTT	CASSARTSGGSNTGELFF
few	15	TRBV20-1	TRBJ2-1	TRBD2	TGCAGTGCTAGTAACGTTGTCGGGGGGGCCACTGAGCAGTTCTTC	CSASNVVGGATEQFF
once	15	TRBV11-3	TRBJ2-6	NA	TGTGCCAGCAGCTTAGAAAGTTCTGGGGCCAACGTCCTGACTTTC	CASSLESSGANVLTF
once	17	TRBV14	TRBJ2-3	TRBD2	TGTGCCAGCAGCCAAGAGGATAGCGGGGGGCCCACAGATACGCAGTATTTT	CASSQEDSGGPTDTQYF
NA	17	TRBV13	TRBJ1-1	TRBD1	TGTGCCAGCACCTCCGGCGGACAGGGGCTGATGAACACTGAAGCTTTCTTT	CASTSGGQGLMNTEAFF
few	17	TRBV4-3	TRBJ1-1	NA	TGCGCCAGCAGCTCTCCCGACGGGGGGCTCGGAGATACTGAAGCTTTCTTT	CASSSPDGGLGDTEAFF
NA	13	TRBV12-3/TRBV12-4	TRBJ1-2	NA	TGTGCCAGCAGTGCGGACAGTGTCTATGGCTACACCTTC	CASSADSVYGYTF
NA	18	TRBV7-6	TRBJ2-3	TRBD2	TGTGCCAGCAGCCCCTCTCGCGGGGGGGCCCGACGCACAGATACGCAGTATTTT	CASSPSRGGARRTDTQYF
NA	14	TRBV6-2/TRBV6-3	TRBJ2-7	NA	TGTGCCAGCAGTTACTCGCCAGCTTCCTACGAGCAGTACTTC	CASSYSPASYEQYF
NA	13	TRBV30	TRBJ2-2	TRBD1	TGTGCCTGGGGGACAGGGGCTTTCGGGGAGCTGTTTTTT	CAWGTGAFGELFF
NA	15	TRBV6-1	TRBJ2-5	TRBD1	TGTGCCAGCAGTGAAGCCGGCGGCAGGGGGGAGACCCAGTACTTC	CASSEAGGRGETQYF
NA	12	TRBV11-1	TRBJ1-6	NA	TGTGCCAGCAGCGATAACAATTCACCCCTCCACTTT	CASSDNNSPLHF
once	15	TRBV7-3	TRBJ1-2	NA	TGTGCCAGCAGCCCCGGGATCCGGACTAACTATGGCTACACCTTC	CASSPGIRTNYGYTF
NA	12	TRBV24-1	TRBJ1-2	NA	TGTGCCACCAGTGATGGTCACTATGGCTACACCTTC	CATSDGHYGYTF
NA	15	TRBV5-1	TRBJ2-3	TRBD1	TGCGCCAGCAGTTTAGACAGGGGGAGTAGGGATACGCAGTATTTT	CASSLDRGSRDTQYF
NA	15	TRBV11-3	TRBJ2-1	TRBD1	TGTGCCAGCAGCTCCGGGACAGGGTGGTACAATGAGCAGTTCTTC	CASSSGTGWYNEQFF
NA	15	TRBV5-1	TRBJ2-2	NA	TGCGCCAGCAGCTTCACCCTACAGGGAACCGGGGAGCTGTTTTTT	CASSFTLQGTGELFF
NA	13	TRBV6-5	TRBJ1-6	NA	TGTGCCACCCAGGGGCAGGGGAATTCACCCCTCCACTTT	CATQGQGNSPLHF
NA	19	TRBV15	TRBJ2-1	NA	TGTGCCACCAGCAGAGATCTTTTAAGTAGGCGGGGGCCCTTCAATGAGCAGTTCTTC	CATSRDLLSRRGPFNEQFF
NA	18	TRBV5-4	TRBJ2-2	NA	TGTGCCAGCAGCTTGGGGTCCGGTCTTAGGTCGCCCACCGGGGAGCTGTTTTTT	CASSLGSGLRSPTGELFF
NA	13	TRBV19	TRBJ2-7	NA	TGTGCCAGTAGGGAGGAGGGTTCAGACGAGCAGTACTTC	CASREEGSDEQYF
NA	16	TRBV30	TRBJ1-6	NA	TGTGCCTGGAGTGTACCCGGGTACCACTATAATTCACCCCTCCACTTT	CAWSVPGYHYNSPLHF
few	16	TRBV4-1	TRBJ1-1	NA	TGCGCCAGCAGCCTCGCCTCTCCACAGGGATCCACTGAAGCTTTCTTT	CASSLASPQGSTEAFF
NA	17	TRBV13	TRBJ2-4	NA	TGTGCCAGCAGCTTAGAGGGGGAGAGGTTAGCCAAAAACATTCAGTACTTC	CASSLEGERLAKNIQYF
NA	13	TRBV25-1	TRBJ1-4	TRBD1	TGTGCCAGCAGTAAGGCAGGGGGGGAAAAACTGTTTTTT	CASSKAGGEKLFF